Each of the 22 T cell receptor beta chains below was sequenced from the same sample in a study of cytomegalovirus exposure and HLA in healthy donors. Amplification used 60 Vbeta primers and 13 Jbeta primers. Clones were sequenced by immunoSEQ multiplex PCR, and TCRdb holds only the in-frame ones, with some missing. The data show about 160,000 clones, roughly 71% seen once. The specimen was PBMCs. The receptor source for this set is a woman aged 45 to 65 in good health and CMV-seropositive.

The V gene is TRBV4-1, the J gene TRBJ1-1; no reliable D call. V was pared by 1 base and J by 0 bases, with 6 bases between. Germline loops: CDR1 MGHRA, CDR2 YSYEKL. This CDR3 is 14 amino acids long. The CDR3 nucleotides read TGCGCCAGCAGCCAAGTATCGTTGAACACTGAAGCTTTCTTT. Its translation: CASSQVSLNTEAFF.

This clone was found a few times. This chain links TRBV7-8 with TRBJ2-7; maybe TRBD1 (6 bases). Deletions cut 5 bases from V and 2 bases from J, with 13 bases between. Germline lookup yields CDR1 SGHVS and CDR2 FQNEAQ. CDR3 size: 14 residues. CDR3 sequence reads: CASSPRTETYEQYF. The CDR3 coding sequence is TGTGCCAGCAGCCCACGGACAGAAACCTACGAGCAGTACTTC.

CDR3 DNA sequence: TGTGCCAGCAGCTCGGCGTCGGCCGGGTCCGGTCAGCCCCAGCATTTT. Its translation is CASSSASAGSGQPQHF. V usage is TRBV7-9 and J usage is TRBJ1-5; D unresolved. The V end lost 4 bases, the J end lost 6 bases, and 19 bases lay between the germline ends. In germline, CDR1 is SEHNR, CDR2 FQNEAQ (reference sequence). There are 16 residues in the CDR3. The whole variable domain, remainder taken from reference TRBV7-9 and TRBJ1-5, is DTGVSQNPRHKITKRGQNVTFRCDPISEHNRLYWYRQTLGQGPEFLTYFQNEAQLEKSRLLSDRFSAERPKGSFSTLEIQRTEQGDSAMYLCASSSASAGSGQPQHFGDGTRLSIL.

The chain recombines TRBV4-2 with TRBJ2-1; 10 nucleotides line up with TRBD2. The V gene end was trimmed by 1 base and the J gene end by 4 bases; junction bases not matched to a gene: 7. The germline CDR1 and CDR2 sequences are LGHNA and YNFKEQ. This CDR3 region has 17 residues. CDR3 sequence reads: CASSQVSGGADYNEQFF. The CDR3 DNA is TGTGCCAGCAGCCAAGTAAGCGGGGGGGCAGATTACAATGAGCAGTTCTTC.

This sequence joins TRBV6-5 and TRBJ2-7; D perhaps matches TRBD1 (5 bases). CDR1 is MNHEY, CDR2 SVGAGI, per germline. Trimming took 2 bases from V and 7 from J, leaving 12 bases between them. The CDR3 loop spans 13 amino acids. The CDR3 coding sequence is TGTGCCAGCAGTTACAGGGGCGCTAGGGAGCAGTACTTC. Amino acids: CASSYRGAREQYF.

J is TRBJ2-7 and V is TRBV6-5, with TRBD1 identical over 8 bases. CDR1 is MNHEY, CDR2 SVGAGI, per germline. V lost 6 bases and J lost 4; bases outside the gene matches: 8. The CDR3 is made up of 14 amino acids. The DNA for the CDR3 is TGTGCCAGCAGGACAGGGGTAAAGGGTTACGAGCAGTACTTC. Translating it yields CASRTGVKGYEQYF.

The CDR3, as DNA: TGTGCCAGCATCGAAACAGGGGCCCCCCACTATGGCTACACCTTC. It encodes CASIETGAPHYGYTF. The V gene is TRBV5-6, the J gene TRBJ1-2; 7 bases map to TRBD1. The CDR3 covers 15 residues. Germline V gives CDR1 SGHDT, CDR2 YYEEEE. The trim removed 6 bases at V and 3 bases at J, leaving 11 bases unmatched.

This clone has just one count. The chain has TRBV5-4 and TRBJ2-5; 12 nucleotides line up with TRBD2. Germline loops: CDR1 SGHNT, CDR2 YYREEE (reference sequence). Trimming cost V 3 bases and J 8 bases; bases outside gene matches: 5. The CDR3 spans 14 residues. CDR3 amino acids: CASSSGTSGRTQYF. In DNA, the CDR3 is TGTGCCAGCAGCTCCGGGACTAGCGGGCGAACCCAGTACTTC.

The J gene is TRBJ2-5, the V gene TRBV11-3; D is ambiguous. CDR1 SGHNT and CDR2 YENEEA come from the germline V gene. This CDR3 spans 13 amino acids. Between the trimmed V and J ends, which lost 4 bases and 5 bases, there was a span of 11 bases. CDR3 sequence reads: CASSYLDGETQYF. The CDR3 region has the DNA TGTGCCAGCAGCTATCTAGACGGCGAGACCCAGTACTTC. The full variable domain, its missing parts supplied by reference TRBV11-3 and TRBJ2-5, is EAGVVQSPRYKIIEKKQPVAFWCNPISGHNTLYWYLQNLGQGPELLIRYENEEAVDDSQLPKDRFSAERLKGVDSTLKIQPAELGDSAVYLCASSYLDGETQYFGPGTRLLVL.

This chain joins TRBV27 and TRBJ2-7, with 7 positions matching TRBD1. CDR1 MNHEY and CDR2 SMNVEV come from the germline V gene (reference sequence). This CDR3 contains 16 residues. Trimming took 5 bases from V and 3 from J; bases not matched to a gene: 13. This CDR3 reads CASSPGTAIILYEQYF. The DNA of the CDR3 is TGTGCCAGCAGTCCCGGGACAGCAATCATACTCTACGAGCAGTACTTC.

The CDR3 is CSSGGTYEQYF. Here the CDR3 DNA reads TGCAGTAGCGGGGGAACCTACGAGCAGTACTTC. The genes are TRBV20-1 and TRBJ2-7; TRBD2 aligns across 8 bases. The CDR3 covers 11 residues. The germline V gene has CDR1 DFQATT and CDR2 SNEGSKA (reference sequence). Losses at the gene ends were 8 bases for V and 2 bases for J; bases not matched to a gene: 2.

This sequence joins TRBV14 and TRBJ1-4; 7 positions match TRBD1. The germline gives CDR1 SGHDN, CDR2 FVKESK. The V segment lost 6 bases and the J segment 3 bases; nucleotides outside the gene matches: 4. The CDR3 totals 14 residues. This chain's CDR3 is CASRGTASNEKLFF. CDR3 coding DNA: TGTGCCAGCAGAGGGACAGCGTCTAATGAAAAACTGTTTTTT.

The chain carries TRBV7-2 and TRBJ2-3; 10 positions agree with TRBD2. The germline V gene encodes CDR1 SGHTA and CDR2 FQGNSA. J was trimmed by 0 bases and V by 8 bases; bases with no gene match: 11. CDR3 length equals 17 residues. This CDR3 is CASRAGGDYFSTDTQYF. The CDR3, as DNA: TGTGCCAGCCGAGCGGGGGGGGACTACTTCAGCACAGATACGCAGTATTTT.

The V and J genes are TRBV9 and TRBJ2-1; perhaps TRBD2 as D (5 bases). V was pared by 2 bases and J by 4 bases, with 13 bases between. The CDR3 runs to 15 residues. Germline CDR1 reads SGDLS; CDR2 reads YYNGEE. The CDR3 DNA sequence: TGTGCCAGCAGCGTGCAACTAGGTGGTTACAATGAGCAGTTCTTC. This gives the protein CASSVQLGGYNEQFF.

This chain uses TRBV30 with TRBJ1-4; D possibly corresponds to TRBD1 (6 bases). Germline lookup yields CDR1 GTSNPN and CDR2 SVGIG (reference sequence). V lost 5 bases, J lost 1 base, and 11 bases lay in between. This CDR3 is 14 amino acids long. The CDR3 spells CAWAGGETNEKLFF. DNA of the CDR3: TGTGCCTGGGCGGGGGGCGAAACTAATGAAAAACTGTTTTTT. Together with reference TRBV30 and TRBJ1-4, the CDR3 gives the full variable domain: SQTIHQWPATLVQPVGSPLSLECTVEGTSNPNLYWYRQAAGRGLQLLFYSVGIGQISSEVPQNLSASRPQDRQFILSSKKLLLSDSGFYLCAWAGGETNEKLFFGSGTQLSVL.

In the case of this clone: Other nucleotide sequences from this sample produce the same CDR3. The chain is built from TRBV10-3 and TRBJ1-2; a weak D match, TRBD1 (6 bases). The germline V and J ends were trimmed by 7 bases and 8 bases, with 14 bases remaining between them. The length of the CDR3 is 12 residues. Germline V lookup: CDR1 ENHRY, CDR2 SYGVKD. The DNA for the CDR3 is TGTGCCATCACCCCGGACAGAGGCGGCTACACCTTC. Translated, it gives CAITPDRGGYTF.

Of note for this clone: Germline and junction disagree at one end, which may indicate a read error. The CDR3 reads CASSPIDPNYGYPF. DNA for the CDR3: TGTGCCAGCAGCCCAATCGATCCTAACTATGGCTACCCCTTC. This rearrangement joins TRBV2 to TRBJ1-2; D unclear. The CDR3 extends over 14 amino acids. Germline loops: CDR1 SNHLY, CDR2 FYNNEI.

The genes are TRBV5-1 and TRBJ1-5, with D possibly matching TRBD1 (5 bases). Trimming took off 2 bases at V and 5 bases at J, with 11 bases between the two ends. CDR1 and CDR2 (germline): SGHRS, YFSETQ. The CDR3 totals 14 residues. This chain's CDR3 is CASSLNIGDQPQHF. DNA of the CDR3: TGCGCCAGCAGCTTAAACATAGGGGATCAGCCCCAGCATTTT.

The genes are TRBV14 and TRBJ2-1; D ambiguous. Trimming left V 1 base short and J 3 bases short, with 10 bases between. Germline V CDR1 and CDR2: SGHDN, FVKESK. CDR3 length equals 15 residues. The CDR3 DNA sequence: TGTGCCAGCAGCCAAGTAAAAGCTAGCTACAATGAGCAGTTCTTC. Amino acid sequence: CASSQVKASYNEQFF.

Comment on this clone: At the DNA level, this CDR3 is encoded by other sequences in the same sample as well. The chain is built from TRBV19 and TRBJ2-2; D is possibly TRBD2 (6 bases). Germline CDR1 and CDR2: LNHDA and SQIVND (reference sequence). V was trimmed by 1 base and J by 4 bases, leaving 10 bases between them. The CDR3 has 15 amino acids. CDR3 in amino acids: CASSIVGGSTGELFF. CDR3 nucleotide sequence: TGTGCCAGTAGTATAGTTGGGGGGTCCACCGGGGAGCTGTTTTTT.

This rearrangement joins TRBV5-1 to TRBJ1-6; D is ambiguous. The CDR3 extends over 15 amino acids. The germline V gene has CDR1 SGHRS and CDR2 YFSETQ. Trimming took 0 bases from V and 7 from J, leaving 11 bases between them. The CDR3 nucleotides are TGCGCCAGCAGCTTGGCCGCCAGCGGCAATTCACCCCTCCACTTT. Amino acid sequence: CASSLAASGNSPLHF.

The CDR3 sequence is CASSPGQVGKLFF. The CDR3 nucleotides are TGTGCCAGCAGTCCGGGACAGGTCGGGAAACTGTTTTTT. The rearrangement links TRBV6-6 to TRBJ1-4; 8 bases align to TRBD1. The CDR3 is 13 residues long. With 5 bases clipped from V and 11 bases from J, the junction kept 7 bases outside the gene matches. From germline, CDR1 is MNHNY and CDR2 SVGAGI (reference sequence).